This T cell receptor (beta chain) comes out of a study of cytomegalovirus exposure and HLA in healthy donors. The wider study: T cells numbering about 180 million yielded more than 100 million unique TCR beta sequences in an earlier analysis. Regarding the study as a whole: Upon later analysis, HLA-associated TCR beta chains proved more clonally expanded than other, equally common chains.

Comments on this clone: Its specificity is unknown.

Primers included in the PCR were 60 Vbeta and 13 Jbeta primers. Produced via immunoSEQ multiplex PCR; TCRdb's table is partial and in-frame only. The specimen's table records under 95,000 clones. Germline V gene lookup returns CDR1 MDHEN and CDR2 SYDVKM. The ends were cut back, 4 bases at V and 4 bases at J, with 11 bases in the middle. This CDR3 comprises 13 residues. This chain links TRBV28 with TRBJ2-7, with D possibly matching TRBD1 (7 bases). Sequenced input: PBMCs. This receptor was taken from a man between 50 and 59 years old in good health and CMV-seronegative. The CDR3 nucleotides read TGTGCCAGCAGTTCGACAGGGACTTACGAGCAGTACTTC. Protein: CASSSTGTYEQYF.